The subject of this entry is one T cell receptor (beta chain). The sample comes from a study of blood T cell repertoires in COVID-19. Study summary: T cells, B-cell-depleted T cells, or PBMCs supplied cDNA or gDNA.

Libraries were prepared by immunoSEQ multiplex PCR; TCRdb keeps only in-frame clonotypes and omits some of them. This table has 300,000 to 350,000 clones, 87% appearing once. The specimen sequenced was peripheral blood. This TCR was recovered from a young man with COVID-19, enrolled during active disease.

The CDR3 protein is CASRIGQTVSNQPQHF. In DNA form, the CDR3 reads TGTGCCAGTAGGATTGGACAGACTGTTAGCAATCAGCCCCAGCATTTT. This sequence joins TRBV19 and TRBJ1-5, with D maybe TRBD1 (6 bases). The CDR3 is made up of 16 amino acids. Germline V lookup: CDR1 LNHDA, CDR2 SQIVND (reference sequence). Trimming took off 6 bases at V and 0 bases at J, with 15 bases between the two ends. Filled out from reference TRBV19 and TRBJ1-5, the complete variable domain reads DGGITQSPKYLFRKEGQNVTLSCEQNLNHDAMYWYRQDPGQGLRLIYYSQIVNDFQKGDIAEGYSVSREKKESFPLTVTSAQKNPTAFYLCASRIGQTVSNQPQHFGDGTRLSIL.